The clone carrying this TCR beta chain came up many times. The data originate from a study of T-cell reconstitution after alpha-beta-depleted transplantation in children. Trimming took 3 bases from V and 3 from J, leaving 8 bases between them. The CDR3 length is 13 residues. Unique molecular identifiers were incorporated during preparation of the TCRbeta library. TCRdb reanalysed the PCR reads using MiXCR and keeps one entry per CDR3 protein. This sample has under 450,000 distinct CDR3 sequences; 13% occur once, and the top ten carry about 4%. The origin of this receptor is a human donor who donated a stem cell graft to a child with Fanconi anemia. Sequenced here: PBMCs, sampled from the stem cell graft. The rearrangement joins TRBV12-3 or TRBV12-4 to TRBJ1-1; D is unresolved. The CDR3 nucleotides read TGTGCCAGCAGTTTTACCCAGGACACTGAAGCTTTCTTT. Its protein is CASSFTQDTEAFF.